The sequence of this TCR beta chain was determined in a study of shared clonotypes between healthy human individuals. Germline CDR1 is KGHSH and CDR2 is LQKENI. The V and J ends lost 2 bases and 4 bases respectively, with 9 bases between them. This CDR3 has 14 residues. Comment on this clone: Distinct nucleotide sequences in the sample also encode this CDR3.

Repertoires were generated with immunoSEQ multiplex PCR, while TCRdb's copy carries only in-frame clones and drops some. The repertoire includes over a million clones, around 97% of them detected once, and roughly 1.2% sits in the top ten. The chain employs TRBV18 and TRBJ1-3, with TRBD1 as a possible D gene (5 bases). The TCR comes from a man younger than 40 in good health. Sequencing was carried out using naive CD4+ T cells sorted from blood. The subset is: CD45RA+ positively selected. CDR3 nucleotide sequence: TGTGCCAGCTCACCATCAGGGTCCGGAAACACCATATATTTT. Translating gives CASSPSGSGNTIYF.